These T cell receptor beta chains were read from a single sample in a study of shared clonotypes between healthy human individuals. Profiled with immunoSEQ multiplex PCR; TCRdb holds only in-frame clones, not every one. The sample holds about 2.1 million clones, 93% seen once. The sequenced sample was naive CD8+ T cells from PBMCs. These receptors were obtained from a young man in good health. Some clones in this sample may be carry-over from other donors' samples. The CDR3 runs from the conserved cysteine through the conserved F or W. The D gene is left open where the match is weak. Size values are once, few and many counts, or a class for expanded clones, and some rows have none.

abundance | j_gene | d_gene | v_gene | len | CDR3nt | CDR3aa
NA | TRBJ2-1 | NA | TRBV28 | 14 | TGTGCCAGCAGTTTAATGTCAGGGGTAAATGAGCAGTTCTTC | CASSLMSGVNEQFF
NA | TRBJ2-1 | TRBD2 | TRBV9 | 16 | TGTGCCAGCAGCGTGTCGGGACTAGCGTTCTACAATGAGCAGTTCTTC | CASSVSGLAFYNEQFF
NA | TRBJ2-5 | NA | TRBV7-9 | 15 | TGTGCCAGCAGCCGATCGGACAGCCCCCAAGAGACCCAGTACTTC | CASSRSDSPQETQYF
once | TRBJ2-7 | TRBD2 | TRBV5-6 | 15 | TGTGCCAGCAGCTCGAAGCGGGAGGGCCCGTACGAGCAGTACTTC | CASSSKREGPYEQYF
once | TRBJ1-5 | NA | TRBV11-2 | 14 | TGTGCCAGCAGCTTAGGTTGGGGAAATCAGCCCCAGCATTTT | CASSLGWGNQPQHF
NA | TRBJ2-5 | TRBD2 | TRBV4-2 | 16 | TGTGCCAGCAGCCCCGGACTAGCGGAGACCCAAGAGACCCAGTACTTC | CASSPGLAETQETQYF
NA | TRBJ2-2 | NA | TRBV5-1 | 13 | TGCGCCAGCAGCCCAAGGGGGGCCGGGGAGCTGTTTTTT | CASSPRGAGELFF
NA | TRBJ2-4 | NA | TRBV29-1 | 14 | TGCAGCGTTGAGTTGCAGCTAGCCAAAAACATTCAGTACTTC | CSVELQLAKNIQYF
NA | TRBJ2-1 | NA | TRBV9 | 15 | TGTGCCAGCAGCGTACTGGGAAACGCTCCCAATGAGCAGTTCTTC | CASSVLGNAPNEQFF
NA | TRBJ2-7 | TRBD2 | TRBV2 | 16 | TGTGCCAGCAGTAAATACCGGGGGGAGCTAGGGTACGAGCAGTACTTC | CASSKYRGELGYEQYF
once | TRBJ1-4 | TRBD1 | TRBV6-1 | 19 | TGTGCCAGCAGTGAGTTTACTATAAGGTCGGGGGACAGCAAAGAAAAACTGTTTTTT | CASSEFTIRSGDSKEKLFF
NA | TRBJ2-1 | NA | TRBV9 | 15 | TGTGCCAGCAGCGTAGGAGACAAATCTTACAATGAGCAGTTCTTC | CASSVGDKSYNEQFF
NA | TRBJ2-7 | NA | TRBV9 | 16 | TGTGCCAGCAGCGTCGGGGCGGGCCGGCTACCCTACGAGCAGTACTTC | CASSVGAGRLPYEQYF
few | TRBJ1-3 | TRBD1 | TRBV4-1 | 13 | TGCGCCAGCAGCCAGGGGACAGGCAACACCATATATTTT | CASSQGTGNTIYF
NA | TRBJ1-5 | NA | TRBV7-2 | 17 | TGTGCCAGCAGCAGGGGTGATCACTTCCTTCGCAATCAGCCCCAGCATTTT | CASSRGDHFLRNQPQHF
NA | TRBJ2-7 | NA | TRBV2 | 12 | TGTGCCGCCAGGGGTCGGGGCTACGAGCAGTACTTC | CAARGRGYEQYF
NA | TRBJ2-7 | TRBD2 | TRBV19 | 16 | TGTGCCAGTAGTCCTATCTCGGGACTAGCGGTGAGGGAGCAGTACTTC | CASSPISGLAVREQYF
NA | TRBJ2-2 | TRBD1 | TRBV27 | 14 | TGTGCCAGCGCTAACCGAGAGGGGGCCTGGGAGCTGTTTTTT | CASANREGAWELFF
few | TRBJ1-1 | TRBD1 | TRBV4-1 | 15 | TGCGCCAGCAGCCCGGGACAGGGGAGGTCACATGAAGCTTTCTTT | CASSPGQGRSHEAFF
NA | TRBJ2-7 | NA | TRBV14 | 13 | TGTGCCGTATCGGGCAGCCACTCCTACGAGCAGTACTTC | CAVSGSHSYEQYF
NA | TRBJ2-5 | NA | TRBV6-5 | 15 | TGTGCCAGCAGCTTTTTAGGTCGCACAGTTGGGGAGCAGTACTTC | CASSFLGRTVGEQYF
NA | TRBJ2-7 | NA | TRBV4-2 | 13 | TGTGCCAGCAGCCCCCGTGGCGGGTACGAGCAGTACTTC | CASSPRGGYEQYF
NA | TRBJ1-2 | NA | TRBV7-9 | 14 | TGTGCCAGCAGCTTAGGAGGGAGAAACTATGGCTACACCTTC | CASSLGGRNYGYTF
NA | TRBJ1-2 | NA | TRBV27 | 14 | TGTGCCAGCAGTTGGGCGGGGGGAAACTATGGCTACACCTTC | CASSWAGGNYGYTF
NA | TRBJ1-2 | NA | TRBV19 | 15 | TGTGCCAGTAGTCTCCGGGGGCCGGAAGACTATGGCTACACCTTC | CASSLRGPEDYGYTF
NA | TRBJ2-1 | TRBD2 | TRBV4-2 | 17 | TGTGCCAGCAGCCAAGATGGTCCTCTAGCGGAATACAATGAGCAGTTCTTC | CASSQDGPLAEYNEQFF
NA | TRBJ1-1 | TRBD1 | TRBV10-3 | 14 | TGTGCCATCCACCCTCAGGGGGACAACACTGAAGCTTTCTTT | CAIHPQGDNTEAFF
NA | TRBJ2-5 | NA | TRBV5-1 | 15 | TGCGCCAGCAGCTGGATCGAGACCAGCCAAGAGACCCAGTACTTC | CASSWIETSQETQYF
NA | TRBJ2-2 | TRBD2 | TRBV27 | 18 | TGTGCCAGCAGTTTAGCCGGACTAGCGGGAGGGAAGGCCGGGGAGCTGTTTTTT | CASSLAGLAGGKAGELFF
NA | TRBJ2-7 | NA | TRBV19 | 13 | TGTGCCACCAGCTGGAGGGGAAACTACGAGCAGTACTTC | CATSWRGNYEQYF
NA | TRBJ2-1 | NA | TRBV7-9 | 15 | TGTGCCAGCAGCTTGCTTCTAGGTTCAGCCAATGAGCAGTTCTTC | CASSLLLGSANEQFF
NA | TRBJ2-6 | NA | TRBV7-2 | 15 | TGTGCCAGCAGTTTAGAAGGGATAGGGGCCAACGTCCTGACTTTC | CASSLEGIGANVLTF
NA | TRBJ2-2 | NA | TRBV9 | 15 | TGTGCCAGCAGCGTAGCCCCCTTGTTGACCGGGGAGCTGTTTTTT | CASSVAPLLTGELFF
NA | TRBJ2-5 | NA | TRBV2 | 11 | TGTGCCAGCAGCGCCGGAGAGACCCAGTACTTC | CASSAGETQYF
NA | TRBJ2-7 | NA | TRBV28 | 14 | TGTGCCAGCAGTTCAGGACTTAATGGTGGCGAGCAGTACTTC | CASSSGLNGGEQYF
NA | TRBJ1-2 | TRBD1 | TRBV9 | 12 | TGTGCCAGCAGCGCGGACAGGGTAGGCTACACCTTC | CASSADRVGYTF
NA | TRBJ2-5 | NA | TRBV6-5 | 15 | TGTGCCAGCGGGATCAACTCCCCGGGATGGGAGACCCAGTACTTC | CASGINSPGWETQYF